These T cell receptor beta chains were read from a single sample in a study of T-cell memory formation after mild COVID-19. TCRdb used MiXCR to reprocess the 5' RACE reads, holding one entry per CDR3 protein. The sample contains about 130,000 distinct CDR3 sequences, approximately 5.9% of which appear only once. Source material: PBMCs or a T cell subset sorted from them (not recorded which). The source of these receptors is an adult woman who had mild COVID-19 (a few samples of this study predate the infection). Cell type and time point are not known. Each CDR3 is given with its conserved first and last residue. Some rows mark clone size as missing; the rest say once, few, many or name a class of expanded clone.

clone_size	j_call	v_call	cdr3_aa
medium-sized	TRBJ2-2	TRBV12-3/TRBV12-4	CASSLAGGNTGELFF
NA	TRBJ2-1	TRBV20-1	CSARDSTSGGTVSSYNERFF
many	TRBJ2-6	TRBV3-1	CASSQELSGANVLTF
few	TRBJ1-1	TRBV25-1	CASSEAGAGKAFF
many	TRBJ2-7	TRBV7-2	CASSPGRSSYEQYF
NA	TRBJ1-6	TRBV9	CASSVGRGGANNSPLHF
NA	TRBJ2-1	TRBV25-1	CASSGGRGGSYNEQFF
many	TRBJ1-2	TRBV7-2	CASSRGQGHGYTF
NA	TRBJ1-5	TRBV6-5	CASRPGLLSNQPQHF
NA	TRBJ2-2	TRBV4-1	CASKRQEEGGELFF
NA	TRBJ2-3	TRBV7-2	CASSVSGTPTDTQYF